Below, 30 T cell receptor beta chains from the same sample are listed, as sequenced in a study of glioma-infiltrating T cells. The iRepertoire nested amplicon-rescue multiplex PCR amplified TCR alpha and beta CDR3s from RNA. TCRdb used MiXCR to reprocess the multiplex PCR reads, holding one entry per CDR3 protein. The sample carries fewer than 200,000 distinct CDR3 sequences, around 30% recorded once. The sequencing input was glioma tissue, nonneoplastic brain tissue, or PBMCs (not recorded which). The receptors originated from a human donor with low-grade glioma or glioblastoma, undergoing nonglioma brain surgery, or in good health (not recorded which).

In this sample, this clonotype turned up many times. The J gene is TRBJ2-7, the V gene TRBV7-2, with a possible D match to TRBD2 (7 bases). Germline V gene data show CDR1 as SGHTA and CDR2 as FQGNSA. V lost 1 base and J 2 bases, leaving 15 bases between the germline ends. CDR3 length: 16 residues. CDR3 protein: CASSLGGGGKAYEQYF. CDR3 coding DNA: TGTGCCAGCAGCTTAGGGGGGGGCGGAAAGGCCTACGAGCAGTACTTC.

This clonotype was seen repeatedly, ten times or more. The chain uses TRBV6-4 and TRBJ2-1, with unresolved D. The CDR3 contains 13 residues. Germline-derived CDR1 and CDR2 are MRHNA and SNTAGT. V was cut by 2 bases and J by 6 bases, with 8 bases left in between. The CDR3 sequence is CASSDSTTNEQFF. Written as DNA, the CDR3 is TGTGCCAGCAGTGACAGCACCACCAATGAGCAGTTCTTC.

This chain uses TRBV5-1 with TRBJ2-1; 11 bases line up with TRBD1. The germline gives CDR1 SGHRS, CDR2 YFSETQ. This CDR3 has 14 residues. The V segment lost 3 bases and the J segment 8 bases; nucleotides outside the gene matches: 4. The CDR3 sequence is CASSWQGQGDEQFF. Written as DNA, the CDR3 is TGCGCCAGCAGCTGGCAGGGACAGGGGGATGAGCAGTTCTTC.

This rearrangement joins TRBV28 to TRBJ1-2; D remains ambiguous. Germline CDR1 and CDR2: MDHEN and SYDVKM. The CDR3 has 11 residues. Trimming took off 8 bases at V and 9 bases at J, with 13 bases between the two ends. Here the CDR3 DNA reads TGTGCCAGCGGGCGCTACTTAAGCTACACCTTC. Its translation: CASGRYLSYTF.

This clonotype was observed many times. V gene TRBV29-1 combines with J gene TRBJ1-1, with D possibly being TRBD1 (6 bases). CDR1 and CDR2 (germline): SQVTM, ANQGSEA. The CDR3 is 13 residues long. V dropped 3 bases and J dropped 3 bases, with 11 bases sitting between them. The CDR3: CSVDRRGDTEAFF. CDR3 sequence (DNA): TGCAGCGTTGATCGCAGGGGCGACACTGAAGCTTTCTTT.

The chain is built from TRBV29-1 and TRBJ2-1; D may be TRBD2 (5 bases). CDR3 length: 12 amino acids. CDR1 SQVTM and CDR2 ANQGSEA come from the germline V gene. V shed 7 bases and J shed 14 bases, with 21 bases lying between them. The CDR3 DNA reads as TGCAGCGCCCCAAGGCCCGGGGAGACCGAGTTCTTC. Amino acid sequence: CSAPRPGETEFF.

In regard to this clonotype: This may be a read error: a much more frequent sequence differs by one nucleotide. The chain links TRBV7-9 to TRBJ2-3; TRBD1 might be the D (5 bases). CDR1 SEHNR and CDR2 FQNEAQ come from the germline V gene (reference sequence). V lost 2 bases and J lost 3, with 15 bases in between. The CDR3 covers 16 residues. The CDR3 sequence: CASSLQASKGTDTQYF. CDR3 bases: TGTGCCAGCAGCTTACAAGCGTCGAAGGGGACAGATACGCAGTATTTT.

The V and J genes are TRBV30 and TRBJ1-3; weak D call: TRBD1 (6 bases). The germline gives CDR1 GTSNPN, CDR2 SVGIG (reference sequence). This CDR3 region has 13 residues. Trimming pared 6 bases from V and 4 bases from J, leaving 13 bases between. The CDR3 loop reads CACQMRGGNTIYF. In DNA form, the CDR3 reads TGTGCCTGCCAGATGAGGGGGGGAAACACCATATATTTT.

The CDR3 protein is CASSVTGTDTYEQYF. The CDR3 DNA reads TGTGCCAGCAGTGTGACCGGGACAGATACCTACGAGCAGTACTTC. The rearrangement uses TRBV28 and TRBJ2-7; the match to TRBD1 covers 7 bases. This CDR3 contains 15 residues. The germline gives CDR1 MDHEN, CDR2 SYDVKM. Unmatched junction bases numbered 9, after V lost 5 bases and J lost 2 bases.

This clonotype has just a few counts. The chain uses TRBV30 and TRBJ1-2; D might be TRBD1 (6 bases). Trimming cost V 1 base and J 1 base, with 22 bases left between them. Looked up from germline, CDR1 is GTSNPN and CDR2 is SVGIG (reference sequence). The CDR3 has 18 residues. In DNA form, the CDR3 reads TGTGCCTGGAGTGATCGACTGATCACAGGGAAACATAACTATGGCTACACCTTC. Its translation: CAWSDRLITGKHNYGYTF.

This clonotype was detected many times. The V and J genes are TRBV28 and TRBJ2-1; 10 bases fit TRBD2. The CDR3 spans 15 residues. Germline CDR1 is MDHEN and CDR2 is SYDVKM. J lost 7 bases, V lost 6 bases, and 9 bases had no gene match. The CDR3 coding sequence is TGTGCCAGCAGCCTAGCGGGAGTGAGGAGGAATGAGCAGTTCTTC. Translating it yields CASSLAGVRRNEQFF.

This clonotype was recorded at least ten times. The chain carries TRBV7-9 and TRBJ1-2, with D maybe TRBD1 (5 bases). This CDR3 has 14 residues. From germline, CDR1 is SEHNR and CDR2 FQNEAQ (reference sequence). Trimming shortened V by 5 bases and J by 4 bases, and 14 bases separated the two germline ends. The CDR3 spells CASSQNVQVYGYTF. CDR3 coding DNA: TGTGCCAGCAGCCAAAACGTACAGGTCTATGGCTACACCTTC.

This clonotype was detected ten times or more. This rearrangement joins TRBV6-1 to TRBJ2-7; D not certain. The germline V and J ends were trimmed by 7 bases and 6 bases, with 10 bases remaining between them. The germline CDR1 and CDR2 sequences are MNHNS and SASEGT. The CDR3 is made up of 11 amino acids. In DNA, the CDR3 is TGTGCCAGCAAAGGAATTCGCGAGCAGTACTTC. Its protein is CASKGIREQYF.

This clonotype was counted many times. The V call is TRBV20-1, the J call TRBJ2-1, with D hard to call. Germline V gene sequence: CDR1 DFQATT, CDR2 SNEGSKA (reference sequence). V dropped 3 bases and J dropped 0 bases, with 9 bases sitting between them. The CDR3 has 14 residues. The CDR3 protein is CSASPDGSYNEQFF. The CDR3 coding sequence is TGCAGTGCTAGCCCAGATGGCTCCTACAATGAGCAGTTCTTC.

At least ten counts were recorded for this clonotype. The genes are TRBV19 and TRBJ1-2; the match to TRBD1 covers 10 bases. The trim removed 6 bases at V and 2 bases at J, leaving 3 bases unmatched. Germline V gene data show CDR1 as LNHDA and CDR2 as SQIVND (reference sequence). The CDR3 totals 14 residues. CDR3 coding DNA: TGTGCCAGTAGCAGGGGACAGGGGAACTATGGCTACACCTTC. Translated, it gives CASSRGQGNYGYTF. The whole variable domain, remainder taken from reference TRBV19 and TRBJ1-2, is DGGITQSPKYLFRKEGQNVTLSCEQNLNHDAMYWYRQDPGQGLRLIYYSQIVNDFQKGDIAEGYSVSREKKESFPLTVTSAQKNPTAFYLCASSRGQGNYGYTFGSGTRLTVV.

This clonotype was seen at least ten times. The chain couples TRBV20-1 to TRBJ2-1; 10 bases map to TRBD2. This CDR3 has 15 amino acids. The J segment lost 1 base and the V segment lost 2 bases, leaving 2 bases of the junction unmatched. Germline V gene data show CDR1 as DFQATT and CDR2 as SNEGSKA (reference sequence). The CDR3 region has the DNA TGCAGTGCTAGAAAACTAGCGGGATCCTACAATGAGCAGTTCTTC. Amino acids: CSARKLAGSYNEQFF.

The J gene is TRBJ2-1, the V gene TRBV11-1; TRBD1 agrees at 7 bases. V shed 5 bases, J shed 15 bases, and the junction held 13 bases outside the gene matches. This CDR3 comprises 13 residues. Germline CDR1 SGHAT, CDR2 FQDESV (reference sequence). Here the CDR3 reads CASSADRDRFRFF. The CDR3 DNA is TGTGCCAGCAGCGCTGACAGGGATCGATTTCGGTTCTTC.

For this clonotype: Possible read error: a much larger clone is one base away. The chain carries TRBV28 and TRBJ2-2; D is possibly TRBD1 (6 bases). Per the germline V gene, CDR1 is MDHEN and CDR2 is SYDVKM. This CDR3 comprises 13 residues. DNA of the CDR3: TGTGCCAGCGGGACAACTAACACCGGGAAGCTGTTTTTT. Its protein is CASGTTNTGKLFF. The full variable domain, with the rest looked up from reference TRBV28 and TRBJ2-2, is DVKVTQSSRYLVKRTGEKVFLECVQDMDHENMFWYRQDPGLGLRLIYFSYDVKMKEKGDIPEGYSVSREKKERFSLILESASTNQTSMYLCASGTTNTGKLFFGEGSRLTVL.

This clonotype was seen at least ten times. The gene calls are TRBV7-9 and TRBJ1-3; D is uncertain. Germline CDR1 reads SEHNR; CDR2 reads FQNEAQ (reference sequence). Trimming took off 5 bases at V and 1 base at J, with 9 bases between the two ends. The CDR3 covers 14 residues. The CDR3 sequence: CASSEPRSGNTIYF. The CDR3 DNA reads as TGTGCCAGCAGCGAACCGCGTTCTGGAAACACCATATATTTT.

The CDR3 protein is CASRKTGGSDTQYF. The CDR3 nucleotides read TGTGCCAGCAGGAAGACAGGAGGATCGGATACGCAGTATTTT. The chain is built from TRBV6-6 and TRBJ2-3, with D maybe TRBD1 (6 bases). CDR1 and CDR2 from the germline V gene are MNHNY and SVGAGI (reference sequence). The CDR3 is made up of 14 amino acids. V was cut by 6 bases and J by 6 bases, with 16 bases left in between.

The rearrangement uses TRBV7-2 and TRBJ2-2; 8 bases agree with TRBD2. The V and J ends lost 5 bases and 11 bases, in that order; junction bases with no gene match: 13. Germline CDR1 is SGHTA and CDR2 is FQGNSA. This CDR3 is built from 15 residues. The CDR3 loop reads CASSPLTSATTELFF. CDR3 bases: TGTGCCAGCAGCCCGCTGACTAGCGCGACGACAGAGCTGTTTTTT.

This clonotype occurred once. This chain joins TRBV25-1 and TRBJ2-5; TRBD1 agrees at 9 bases. Germline-derived CDR1 and CDR2 are MGHDK and SYGVNS. The CDR3 sequence is 14 residues long. Losses at the gene ends were 4 bases for V and 5 bases for J; bases not matched to a gene: 5. CDR3 in DNA: TGTGCCAGCAGTGCCGGACAGGGGTGGGAGACCCAGTACTTC. It is translated as CASSAGQGWETQYF.

A remark on this clonotype: The junction shows a germline mismatch at one end, possibly a read error. This rearrangement joins TRBV9 to TRBJ2-3, with 8 bases matching TRBD2. Germline lookup yields CDR1 SGDLS and CDR2 YYNGEE. This CDR3 has 15 amino acids. The DNA for the CDR3 is TGTGCCAGCAGCGTAGCGGGAGGGAGCACAGATAAGCAGTATTTT. Translated, it gives CASSVAGGSTDKQYF.

Of note for this clonotype: One end of the junction varies from germline; a read error may be responsible. The chain carries TRBV19 and TRBJ2-5, with D perhaps matching TRBD1 (6 bases). CDR3 size: 15 residues. The germline V gene encodes CDR1 LNHDA and CDR2 SQIVND (reference sequence). CDR3 sequence: CASSQRAGEQVTQYF. The CDR3, as DNA: TGTGCCAGTAGTCAAAGGGCAGGGGAGCAAGTGACCCAGTACTTC.

This clonotype appeared many times. The chain recombines TRBV5-4 with TRBJ2-1; D uncertain. There are 15 residues in the CDR3. The germline V gene encodes CDR1 SGHNT and CDR2 YYREEE (reference sequence). V lost 3 bases and J 4 bases, leaving 14 bases between the germline ends. The CDR3 is CASSSEQGRYNEQFF. For the CDR3, the DNA is TGTGCCAGCAGCTCCGAACAAGGCAGGTACAATGAGCAGTTCTTC.

This clonotype was counted many times. V usage is TRBV7-6 and J usage is TRBJ1-4; no definite D call. The V gene's germline CDR1 is SGHVS and CDR2 FNYEAQ. V was shortened by 1 base and J by 12 bases, with 12 bases between the two germline ends. CDR3 length equals 13 residues. The CDR3 is CASSLDLYGELFF. The CDR3 DNA follows: TGTGCCAGCAGCTTAGATCTCTACGGTGAACTGTTTTTT.

In this sample, this clonotype turned up many times. J is TRBJ2-5 and V is TRBV24-1; tentatively, D is TRBD1 (6 bases). CDR1 KGHDR and CDR2 SFDVKD come from the germline V gene. The length of the CDR3 is 13 residues. With 5 bases removed from V and 4 bases from J, the gap between germline ends came to 10 bases. CDR3 region: CATSGDTVETQYF. The CDR3 DNA reads TGTGCCACCAGTGGGGACACCGTAGAGACCCAGTACTTC.

The rearrangement uses TRBV30 and TRBJ1-5; D is unresolved. Per the germline V gene, CDR1 is GTSNPN and CDR2 is SVGIG (reference sequence). Trimming cost V 2 bases and J 4 bases, with 12 bases left between them. The CDR3 length is 14 residues. The CDR3 region has the DNA TGTGCCTGGAGTATGAACATACGAAATCAGCCCCAGCATTTT. Residues: CAWSMNIRNQPQHF.

The rearrangement joins TRBV20-1 to TRBJ2-2; a possible D gene is TRBD1 (5 bases). CDR1 is DFQATT, CDR2 SNEGSKA, per germline (reference sequence). The V and J ends lost 3 bases and 2 bases respectively, with 10 bases between them. This CDR3 spans 14 amino acids. CDR3 coding DNA: TGCAGTGCTAGGCGGACATGTAACACCGGGGAGCTGTTTTTT. Protein sequence: CSARRTCNTGELFF.

Comments on this clonotype: The conserved phenylalanine or tryptophan normally closing the CDR3 is absent here, so this likely arose from a read error. The chain couples TRBV4-1 to TRBJ2-7; tentative D call: TRBD1 (5 bases). Germline lookup yields CDR1 MGHRA and CDR2 YSYEKL. The length of the CDR3 is 15 residues. V dropped 0 bases and J dropped 3 bases, with 12 bases sitting between them. Written as DNA, the CDR3 is TGCGCCAGCAGCCAAGAAACGGCAGGGAACTACGAGCAGTACTTA. It encodes CASSQETAGNYEQYL.